The 27 T cell receptor beta chains below were found in one sample sequenced in a study of blood T cell repertoires in COVID-19. Data came from immunoSEQ multiplex PCR; TCRdb stores just in-frame clones and leaves some out. The sample lists fewer than 90,000 clones, around 90% occurring once. The sequenced sample was peripheral blood. All receptors derive from a woman of 80 years or more with active or convalescent COVID-19.

Note on this clone: A junction boundary mismatches the germline segment, possibly from a read error. The sample contains more than one DNA sequence encoding this CDR3. V and J are TRBV3-1 (or the pseudogene TRBV3-2) and TRBJ2-7; D is ambiguous. Germline CDR1 LGHDT, CDR2 YNNKEL (reference sequence). CDR3 length: 14 residues. The CDR3 spells CASSQGHRHYEQYF. As DNA, the CDR3 is TGTGCCAGCAGTCAAGGGCACCGTCACTACGAGCAGTACTTC.

The chain is built from TRBV6-5 and TRBJ1-5; D gene ambiguous. Germline CDR1 and CDR2: MNHEY and SVGAGI. The length of the CDR3 is 12 residues. V was shortened by 8 bases and J by 3 bases, with 8 bases between the two germline ends. CDR3 sequence reads: CASSPSNQPQHF. The CDR3 nucleotides read TGTGCCAGCTCTCCCTCCAATCAGCCCCAGCATTTT.

The CDR3 reads CASSRGTGELFF. The CDR3 nucleotides are TGTGCCAGTAGTCGGGGTACCGGGGAGCTGTTTTTT. This rearrangement joins TRBV19 to TRBJ2-2, with D possibly being TRBD2 (5 bases). The CDR3 totals 12 residues. The V end lost 5 bases, the J end lost 5 bases, and 6 bases lay between the germline ends. Germline values: CDR1 LNHDA, CDR2 SQIVND (reference sequence).

Only one count was recorded for this clone. The chain couples TRBV4-3 to TRBJ2-7; D may be TRBD2 (6 bases). The CDR3 has 16 amino acids. Germline CDR1 is LGHNA and CDR2 is YSLEER. V lost 0 bases and J 0 bases, leaving 12 bases between the germline ends. The CDR3 loop reads CASSQELAIPSYEQYF. The CDR3 DNA is TGCGCCAGCAGCCAAGAACTAGCAATCCCCTCCTACGAGCAGTACTTC.

The chain recombines TRBV4-1 with TRBJ2-2, with D hard to call. V shed 2 bases and J shed 0 bases, with 22 bases lying between them. The length of the CDR3 is 20 residues. Germline CDR1 is MGHRA and CDR2 is YSYEKL. The CDR3 bases are TGCGCCAGCAGCCAAAATCCCGTTTCGGGTGTTGGAGCGAACACCGGGGAGCTGTTTTTT. Protein sequence: CASSQNPVSGVGANTGELFF.

The chain combines TRBV19 with TRBJ1-1, with a weak D call TRBD1 (6 bases). Germline lookup yields CDR1 LNHDA and CDR2 SQIVND (reference sequence). V was shortened by 7 bases and J by 1 base, with 19 bases between the two germline ends. The CDR3 contains 16 residues. Here the CDR3 DNA reads TGTGCCAGTAAAATACTACAGGGAGCTGGGAACACTGAAGCTTTCTTT. It translates to CASKILQGAGNTEAFF.

The V call is TRBV30, the J call TRBJ2-7; 10 bases align to TRBD1. Germline loops: CDR1 GTSNPN, CDR2 SVGIG (reference sequence). Trimming took 2 bases from V and 3 from J; bases not matched to a gene: 7. CDR3 length: 15 amino acids. DNA of the CDR3: TGTGCCTGGAGTCAGGGACAGGGGATCGTCTACGAGCAGTACTTC. This codes for CAWSQGQGIVYEQYF.

This clone was found once. This sequence joins TRBV5-4 and TRBJ2-3; 8 bases line up with TRBD2. V lost 5 bases to trimming and J lost 3 bases; unmatched junction nucleotides: 11. Germline V gives CDR1 SGHNT, CDR2 YYREEE (reference sequence). The CDR3 is 16 residues long. CDR3 protein: CASRVAGGRATDTQYF. As DNA, the CDR3 is TGTGCCAGCAGAGTTGCGGGGGGAAGAGCGACAGATACGCAGTATTTT.

The rearrangement links TRBV7-8 to TRBJ1-3; D unresolved. The CDR3 is 16 amino acids. Germline values: CDR1 SGHVS, CDR2 FQNEAQ. Trimming took off 1 base at V and 0 bases at J, with 10 bases between the two ends. The CDR3: CASSLGLPISGNTIYF. The CDR3 DNA is TGTGCCAGCAGCTTAGGACTACCCATCTCTGGAAACACCATATATTTT. Together with reference TRBV7-8 and TRBJ1-3, the CDR3 gives the full variable domain: GAGVSQSPRYKVAKRGQDVALRCDPISGHVSLFWYQQALGQGPEFLTYFQNEAQLDKSGLPSDRFFAERPEGSVSTLKIQRTQQEDSAVYLCASSLGLPISGNTIYFGEGSWLTVV.

This chain joins TRBV4-3 and TRBJ1-4, with a possible D match to TRBD1 (5 bases). The CDR3 length is 15 residues. CDR1 and CDR2 (germline): LGHNA, YSLEER. V gave up 4 bases and J gave up 7 bases, with 16 bases separating them. Here the CDR3 reads CASSRRGGTGEKLFF. Written as DNA, the CDR3 is TGCGCCAGCAGCCGGAGAGGAGGGACGGGTGAAAAACTGTTTTTT.

The V gene is TRBV6-5, the J gene TRBJ1-1; D is unclear. CDR1 and CDR2 from the germline V gene are MNHEY and SVGAGI. Trimming shortened V by 2 bases and J by 4 bases, and 8 bases separated the two germline ends. The CDR3 covers 13 residues. The CDR3: CASSYMESTEAFF. In DNA form, the CDR3 reads TGTGCCAGCAGTTACATGGAGAGCACTGAAGCTTTCTTT.

This sequence joins TRBV3-1 (or the pseudogene TRBV3-2) and TRBJ2-1; 8 nucleotides agree with TRBD2. This CDR3 contains 18 residues. Germline V gene data show CDR1 as LGHDT and CDR2 as YNNKEL (reference sequence). J was trimmed by 7 bases and V by 1 base; bases with no gene match: 15. The chain's CDR3 is CASSQGLPGGGRYNEQFF. DNA of the CDR3: TGTGCCAGCAGCCAAGGGCTGCCGGGGGGCGGGAGGTATAATGAGCAGTTCTTC.

The rearrangement uses TRBV4-3 and TRBJ2-7; 8 positions agree with TRBD1. With 3 bases clipped from V and 6 bases from J, the junction kept 4 bases outside the gene matches. The CDR3 totals 13 residues. Germline CDR1 LGHNA, CDR2 YSLEER. The CDR3 spells CASSQGQVPEQYF. In DNA, the CDR3 is TGCGCCAGCAGCCAGGGACAGGTACCCGAGCAGTACTTC.

This sequence joins TRBV7-9 and TRBJ2-1, with 10 positions matching TRBD2. V dropped 5 bases and J dropped 7; count of bases not matched to a gene: 5. The germline V gene encodes CDR1 SEHNR and CDR2 FQNEAQ (reference sequence). This CDR3 has 14 residues. The CDR3 region has the DNA TGTGCCAGCAGCCCCGGACTAGCGGCTAATGAGCAGTTCTTC. It translates to CASSPGLAANEQFF.

This rearrangement joins TRBV7-9 to TRBJ1-1, with a tentative D call TRBD1 (5 bases). The ends were cut back, 0 bases at V and 4 bases at J, with 6 bases in the middle. Germline V gene sequence: CDR1 SEHNR, CDR2 FQNEAQ (reference sequence). The length of the CDR3 is 13 residues. The DNA for the CDR3 is TGTGCCAGCAGCTTAGCAGGGGCCACTGAAGCTTTCTTT. The encoded protein is CASSLAGATEAFF.

The chain combines TRBV19 with TRBJ1-5; D may be TRBD1 (5 bases). Trimming took 6 bases from V and 3 from J, leaving 9 bases between them. Germline V gene lookup returns CDR1 LNHDA and CDR2 SQIVND (reference sequence). This CDR3 has 13 residues. In DNA, the CDR3 is TGTGCCAGTAGGCAGGGCCCCAATCAGCCCCAGCATTTT. Protein sequence: CASRQGPNQPQHF.

The rearrangement uses TRBV19 and TRBJ2-1; D is perhaps TRBD1 (5 bases). The CDR3 consists of 13 residues. CDR1 and CDR2 from the germline V gene are LNHDA and SQIVND (reference sequence). Trimming stripped 3 bases from V and 4 bases from J, with 7 bases between. CDR3 residues: CASSMRTYNEQFF. In DNA, the CDR3 is TGTGCCAGTAGTATGAGGACATACAATGAGCAGTTCTTC.

The chain recombines TRBV30 with TRBJ1-2; 7 nucleotides match TRBD1. The germline V gene encodes CDR1 GTSNPN and CDR2 SVGIG (reference sequence). V lost 1 base to trimming and J lost 8 bases; unmatched junction nucleotides: 4. This CDR3 is built from 12 residues. The CDR3 DNA reads TGTGCCTGGAGTGCTGACAGGGACGGCTACACCTTC. Protein sequence: CAWSADRDGYTF. Full variable domain (missing parts from reference TRBV30 and TRBJ1-2): SQTIHQWPATLVQPVGSPLSLECTVEGTSNPNLYWYRQAAGRGLQLLFYSVGIGQISSEVPQNLSASRPQDRQFILSSKKLLLSDSGFYLCAWSADRDGYTFGSGTRLTVV.

The chain carries TRBV10-3 and TRBJ2-5, with 7 bases fitting TRBD2. Trimming at V came to 5 bases and at J to 3 bases, leaving 12 bases not matched to a gene. Germline V gene sequence: CDR1 ENHRY, CDR2 SYGVKD. This CDR3 is 16 amino acids long. CDR3 amino acids: CAISPRGDMTEETQYF. In DNA, the CDR3 is TGTGCCATCAGTCCCCGGGGGGATATGACAGAAGAGACCCAGTACTTC.

This sequence joins TRBV2 and TRBJ1-2; tentatively, D is TRBD1 (6 bases). The CDR3 is made up of 12 amino acids. V was trimmed by 4 bases and J by 8 bases, leaving 11 bases between them. CDR1 is SNHLY and CDR2 is FYNNEI in the germline V gene. DNA of the CDR3: TGTGCCAGCAGTGTCCCAGGGGCCGGCTACACCTTC. Protein sequence: CASSVPGAGYTF.

This rearrangement joins TRBV2 to TRBJ2-7, with 7 bases aligning to TRBD1. Germline loops: CDR1 SNHLY, CDR2 FYNNEI. The V and J ends lost 5 bases and 1 base, in that order; junction bases with no gene match: 5. This CDR3 contains 14 residues. The CDR3 loop is CASSLQGPSYEQYF. The CDR3 DNA is TGTGCCAGCAGTTTACAGGGGCCGTCCTACGAGCAGTACTTC.

The V call is TRBV9, the J call TRBJ1-5, with D unresolved. Per the germline V gene, CDR1 is SGDLS and CDR2 is YYNGEE. CDR3 length: 18 amino acids. V gave up 2 bases and J gave up 3 bases, with 21 bases separating them. The CDR3 DNA is TGTGCCAGCAGCGTCGGTGTATTAACGGGAAGGGCCAATCAGCCCCAGCATTTT. This encodes CASSVGVLTGRANQPQHF.

The rearrangement uses TRBV7-2 and TRBJ2-1; tentatively, D is TRBD2 (6 bases). V was shortened by 5 bases and J by 4 bases, with 15 bases between the two germline ends. This CDR3 has 15 amino acids. Germline CDR1 and CDR2: SGHTA and FQGNSA. DNA of the CDR3: TGTGCCAGCAGCGCAGGGACTGGCGGTTACAATGAGCAGTTCTTC. Translated, it gives CASSAGTGGYNEQFF. Variable domain in full (rest from reference TRBV7-2 and TRBJ2-1): GAGVSQSPSNKVTEKGKDVELRCDPISGHTALYWYRQSLGQGLEFLIYFQGNSAPDKSGLPSDRFSAERTGGSVSTLTIQRTQQEDSAVYLCASSAGTGGYNEQFFGPGTRLTVL.

J is TRBJ2-7 and V is TRBV30, with 9 bases that match TRBD1. The J segment lost 4 bases and the V segment lost 3 bases, leaving 4 bases of the junction unmatched. Germline values: CDR1 GTSNPN, CDR2 SVGIG (reference sequence). The CDR3 consists of 13 residues. CDR3 sequence: CAWRDRGRYEQYF. The DNA of the CDR3 is TGTGCCTGGAGGGACAGGGGTCGGTACGAGCAGTACTTC.

The chain combines TRBV11-2 with TRBJ1-1; D is unresolved. Per germline, CDR1 SGHAT and CDR2 FQNNGV. The CDR3 spans 13 residues. Trimming removed 3 bases at V and 6 bases at J, with 11 bases between. For the CDR3, the DNA is TGTGCCAGCAGCTTGATGACGGGTGCTGAAGCTTTCTTT. This sequence encodes CASSLMTGAEAFF.

This clone was seen more than once but under ten times. The chain carries TRBV5-1 and TRBJ2-1, with 10 bases lining up with TRBD2. The CDR3 extends over 17 amino acids. Per the germline V gene, CDR1 is SGHRS and CDR2 is YFSETQ. The V gene end was trimmed by 0 bases and the J gene end by 8 bases; junction bases not matched to a gene: 11. The DNA for the CDR3 is TGCGCCAGCAGCTTGGAAGGTAGCGGGAGGCGGGTGGATGAGCAGTTCTTC. This gives the protein CASSLEGSGRRVDEQFF.

The chain links TRBV24-1 to TRBJ1-3; 8 bases are shared with TRBD1. The CDR3 spans 15 residues. V was pared by 4 bases and J by 2 bases, with 3 bases of the junction left unmatched. Germline-derived CDR1 and CDR2 are KGHDR and SFDVKD. The CDR3 is CATSDPRGPGNTIYF. The DNA of the CDR3 is TGTGCCACCAGTGACCCCAGGGGGCCTGGAAACACCATATATTTT.